This TCR beta chain was observed in a study of shared clonotypes between healthy human individuals. The study's findings and limits: In a handful of donors, about 5% of naive CD4 clonotypes appeared in common. Sorted-subset sequencing was shown by rarefaction to be incomplete despite large depth.

Sequencing used immunoSEQ multiplex PCR; TCRdb keeps in-frame clones, though not all of them. In the table there are some 1,600,000 clones, 95% to 99% of which are singletons. CDR3 size: 15 residues. Trimming left V 5 bases short and J 3 bases short, with 13 bases between. CDR1 and CDR2 (germline): SGHTA, FQGNSA. Participating donors were healthy, HIV-negative adults free of recent acute infections or vaccinations. Every one of the donors was a Caucasian adult that lived in Nashville, Tennessee. A remark on this clone: Its specificity is unknown.

The clonotype originates from a man aged 30-40 years in good health. V usage is TRBV7-2 and J usage is TRBJ1-4; the D gene is possibly TRBD1 (6 bases). Material for sequencing was naive CD4+ T cells sorted from blood. Indicated subset: CD45RA+ positively selected. CDR3 DNA: TGTGCCAGCAGCACCCAACAGGGAGCTAATGAAAAACTGTTTTTT. Translation gives CASSTQQGANEKLFF. The whole variable domain, remainder taken from reference TRBV7-2 and TRBJ1-4, is GAGVSQSPSNKVTEKGKDVELRCDPISGHTALYWYRQSLGQGLEFLIYFQGNSAPDKSGLPSDRFSAERTGGSVSTLTIQRTQQEDSAVYLCASSTQQGANEKLFFGSGTQLSVL.